The clone carrying this T cell receptor (beta chain) was found a few times. Participants reported their clinical history, and cohort assignment relied on those reports. A case of COVID-19 had been met by exposed participants within 2 weeks before study entry. The data belong to a study of blood T cell repertoires in COVID-19. Study-wide context: Nucleic acid was either cDNA or gDNA, and it came from T cells, B-cell-depleted T cells, or PBMCs.

Trimming took off 0 bases at V and 7 bases at J, with 6 bases between the two ends. The CDR3 is made up of 13 amino acids. The germline V gene encodes CDR1 LGHNA and CDR2 YSLEER. Libraries were prepared by immunoSEQ multiplex PCR; TCRdb keeps only in-frame clonotypes and omits some of them. The data contain 220,000 or so clones, 90% of them seen just once; the ten biggest clones take up around 15%. The genes are TRBV4-3 and TRBJ1-4; D gene ambiguous. The material sequenced was PBMCs or T cells enriched from blood (not recorded which). This clonotype was sampled from a man younger than 45 who had been exposed to COVID-19. DNA of the CDR3: TGCGCCAGCAGCCAAGACAGATTTGAAAAACTGTTTTTT. It yields the protein CASSQDRFEKLFF.